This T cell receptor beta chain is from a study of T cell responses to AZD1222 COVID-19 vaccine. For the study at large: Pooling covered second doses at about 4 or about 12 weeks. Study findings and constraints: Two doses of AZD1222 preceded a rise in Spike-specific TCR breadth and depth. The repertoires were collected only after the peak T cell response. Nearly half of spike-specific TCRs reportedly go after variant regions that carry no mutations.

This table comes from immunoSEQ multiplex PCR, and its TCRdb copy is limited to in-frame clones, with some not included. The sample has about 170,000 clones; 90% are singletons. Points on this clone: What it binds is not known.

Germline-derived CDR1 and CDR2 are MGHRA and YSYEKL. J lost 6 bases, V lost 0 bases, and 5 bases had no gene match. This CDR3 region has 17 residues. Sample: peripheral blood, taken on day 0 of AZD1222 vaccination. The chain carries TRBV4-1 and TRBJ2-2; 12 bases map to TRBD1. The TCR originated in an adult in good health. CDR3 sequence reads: CASSQDPGQGAAGELFF. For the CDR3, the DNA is TGCGCCAGCAGCCAAGATCCGGGACAGGGGGCTGCCGGGGAGCTGTTTTTT.